This T cell receptor beta chain was captured by sequencing in a study of T cell responses to AZD1222 COVID-19 vaccine. Sequencing was performed with immunoSEQ multiplex PCR; in TCRdb, only in-frame clones are kept and a portion is missing. The sample shows roughly 21,000 clones, approximately 82% of them seen only once. Trimming took 3 bases from V and 5 from J; bases not matched to a gene: 9. CDR1 is SGDLS and CDR2 is YYNGEE in the germline V gene. The CDR3 consists of 16 residues. With regard to this clone: Its specificity is not known.

Study outcomes and limitations: Regions 160-218 and 743-854 dominated among vaccine-associated CD4 TCRs spanning spike. The study identified only 6 or 7 AZD1222 recipients as seropositive at baseline.

The chain couples TRBV9 to TRBJ2-1; 9 bases are a match to TRBD2. Sequenced material: peripheral blood, taken on day 0 of AZD1222 vaccination. The receptor comes from an adult in good health. The CDR3 sequence: CASSARGGVIDNEQFF. The CDR3 nucleotides are TGTGCCAGCAGCGCGCGGGGGGGAGTAATCGACAATGAGCAGTTCTTC.